This T cell receptor beta chain emerged from a study of esophageal squamous cell carcinoma under preoperative chemotherapy. Time point defined: before preoperative PTX-NDP chemotherapy. Before surgery, patients were given preoperative paclitaxel-nedaplatin chemotherapy. MiXCR, run by TCRdb on the PCR reads, gives a single entry per CDR3 protein. This table has over 10,000 distinct CDR3 sequences, roughly 50% appearing once. The CDR3 has 15 amino acids. Trimming left V 8 bases short and J 2 bases short, with 15 bases between. From germline, CDR1 is MNHNS and CDR2 SASEGT. Sampling was conducted from a patient given preoperative chemotherapy. The clonotype was recovered from a human donor with esophageal squamous cell carcinoma. The donor label of this sample is uncertain. V usage is TRBV6-1 and J usage is TRBJ1-4; TRBD1 is a possible D gene (5 bases). CDR3 region: CASQPGGGTNEKLFF. CDR3 DNA sequence: TGTGCCAGCCAGCCGGGTGGGGGTACTAATGAAAAACTGTTTTTT.